This TCR beta chain was retrieved from a study of Ad26.COV2.S vaccination and SARS-CoV-2 variants. Study summary: The vaccine Ad26.COV2.S was put into the muscle once, or twice with 56 days between.

Remarks on this clone: What it recognizes is unknown.

Whole-study findings and limits: Vaccine and placebo groups showed comparable non-spike TCR breadth. Using TCR breadth and depth analyses may have led to underestimated total T cell responses. Spike-specific CD8+ and CD4+ T cell responses reportedly showed substantial breadth after vaccination.

Trimming stripped 2 bases from V and 2 bases from J, with 6 bases between. This CDR3 region has 13 residues. Sequencing used immunoSEQ multiplex PCR; TCRdb keeps in-frame clones, though not all of them. The sample records 350,000 to 450,000 clones, roughly 80% being singletons. Treatment: about 20 received Ad26.COV2.S at low or high dose, single or two shots; about 5 received placebo; per-sample allocation not given. The samples date from day 63 after the first vaccine or placebo injection. This chain connects TRBV12-3 or TRBV12-4 to TRBJ2-5, with D possibly TRBD2 on 6 matching bases. This TCR came from a person aged 18-60 years who received the Ad26.COV2.S COVID-19 vaccine or a placebo. The sequencing used peripheral blood, collected in a trial of Ad26.COV2.S vaccine versus placebo. CDR3 sequence (DNA): TGTGCCAGCAGTTTACTAGCGCAAGAGACCCAGTACTTC. Translating gives CASSLLAQETQYF.